This T cell receptor beta chain appears in the sequencing data of a study of cytomegalovirus exposure and HLA in healthy donors (dated by TCRdb to about 2017). Regarding the research as a whole: In an earlier analysis of 550 to 750 of the donors, less than 350 Gb of sequence data and approximately 100 million unique TCR beta sequences from roughly 180 million T cells were reported. An early release that covered about 600 HLA-typed donors contained around 300 gigabases of sequencing data and 80 million or so unique TCR sequences. Of the 398 genotyped donors, roughly 76% were placed in the genetic ancestry cluster associated with self-reported Caucasian donors. The aim of the study was to test whether cataloging public T cell receptors could identify signatures of past pathogen exposure. The study profiled the T cell repertoires of under 700 subjects by immunosequencing and related them to cytomegalovirus serostatus. A separate validation cohort of over 95 different subjects was used in addition to the approximately 670-subject first cohort. The study combined high-throughput TCR immunosequencing, statistical association of individual TCRs with disease status, and machine learning to predict cytomegalovirus infection status. A later analysis re-analyzed previously published TCR beta repertoires from 600 to 850 donors and added high-resolution HLA genotyping to study TCR occurrence patterns. In the later analysis, no new phenotypic data were used to find candidate immune exposures; instead, reliance was placed on TCR beta sequences and their occurrence across donors. To decide whether each TCR beta V gene segment behaved as functional or pseudogenic, an earlier analysis of 587 of the donors relied on high-throughput TCR beta sequencing. Donor age, sex, ethnicity and CMV serostatus were compiled alongside the repertoire data. A later genetic analysis took genome-wide SNP genotypes for about 65% of the roughly 670 donors and used that subset as a discovery cohort. All discovery cohort repertoires had been generated on a single sequencing platform. Both class I and class II loci were covered by HLA typing, at four-digit resolution. Typing coverage varied by locus: about 620-630 donors for A, B, C, DRB1 and DQB1; more than 500 for DQA1; over 600 for DPA1; around 490 for DPB1. Roughly 5 DR-DQ haplotypes were treated as single units for association and clustering because of strong linkage in the cohort. Among roughly 370 genotyped donors of the cohort, an average of 235,054 unique TCR beta nucleotide sequences were sequenced per donor, roughly a sixth of them non-productive. Points the paper makes about the study in general: Specific HLA alleles were associated with roughly 16,000 TCR beta sequences at a false discovery rate of 0.05 in a later analysis. Because some donors lacked HLA typing at each locus, the association tests relied only on the typed subset. When HLA alleles, especially DR and DQ, strongly co-occurred, TCR associations were difficult to assign to individual alleles. Some IMGT-functional V segments, including TRBV6-2 and TRBV6-3, could not be told apart with the 87-base-pair reads, so those segments were excluded. Roughly uniform sequencing depth across donors was assumed in presence/absence analyses, although this assumption may not hold. Only TCR beta chains were sequenced in this cohort, and the absence of alpha or paired-chain data limited detectable features. In the study, some 160 TCR beta chains were listed as associated with cytomegalovirus. According to the authors, the approach could potentially be generalized to other disease states and immunological phenotypes. A later analysis found that HLA-associated TCR beta chains were more clonally expanded and had lower generation probabilities than equally common non-associated chains. A few of the identified cytomegalovirus-associated TCR beta chains were confirmed in vitro to be specific for cytomegalovirus antigens. Linkage disequilibrium might explain the correlated functional status among segregating V segments, but an unknown experimental factor could not be excluded. A further reported finding was that TCR beta sequences accurately predicted the HLA-A and HLA-B alleles for most subjects in the first cohort. A later analysis found that TCR association rates varied across HLA loci, with DRB1 alleles showing the most associated TCRs and HLA-C alleles the fewest. CMV serostatus was the only immune exposure information available for the cohort. In both the original and validation cohorts, the classifier was reported to diagnose cytomegalovirus status with high specificity and sensitivity. According to a later analysis, most CMV-associated TCR beta chains appeared to be HLA-restricted, and the HLA associations seemed to be driven largely by CMV exposure. Compared with the approximately 600-donor mean, donors in an Asian-associated ancestry cluster had fewer N-insertions in productive TCRs, according to a later genetic analysis. Most TCR sequences were observed very rarely across donors, whereas some public TCRs were present in many individuals. A cluster of highly shared sequence variants was judged likely to be a technical artifact of the sequencing pipeline. Broadly in line with IMGT annotations, most TCR beta V segments showed up in productive rearrangements about 87% or about 30% of the time in an earlier analysis of approximately 640 of the donors. In a later genetic analysis, a missense DCLRE1C variant was associated with V-gene and J-gene trimming of TCR beta chains, and the association was replicated in an independent cohort. Roughly 17 rarely observed V segments, including chromosome 9 orphons, were excluded from the earlier analysis of several hundred of the donors because counts were too low. A later analysis reported that several top co-occurrence clusters appeared linked to parvovirus B19, influenza, CMV and Epstein-Barr virus.

Comment on this clone: Its target antigen remains unknown.

The CDR3 sequence holds 15 residues, the cysteine and phenylalanine included. Only the CDR3 part of the read is kept: 45 bases, read in frame from the first base. The germline V gene encodes CDR1 SGDLS and CDR2 YYNGEE. After removal of 4 bases from V and 4 bases from J, the junction retains 8 bases not matched to a gene. Libraries were constructed by the immunoSEQ multiplex PCR assay. For the multiplex PCR, a mixture combining 60 forward primers for TCR Vbeta segments and 13 reverse primers for TCR Jbeta segments was used. The CDR3 region of rearranged TCR beta genes was amplified from genomic DNA by a multiplex PCR assay. The Illumina HiSeq System was used to sequence the amplified TCR beta libraries as 87-base-pair reads. The paper's processing steps were these. A later analysis counted approximately 74 million unique TCR beta chains across the 640 or so repertoires, and around 9.9 million of these chains were shared by at least two donors. Raw reads were error-corrected and collapsed into unique sequences by a nearest-neighbor algorithm in which closely related sequences were merged to remove PCR and sequencing errors. CDR3 sequences were aligned to IMGT reference sequences to assign V, D and J gene segments. For a sequence to be retained, a match of at least six nucleotides was required to both a V gene segment and a J gene segment. A rearrangement was called productive if the CDR3 had no stop codons and remained in frame with V and J, and every other rearrangement was called non-productive. CDR3 was defined by IMGT convention, running from the second conserved V-encoded cysteine to the conserved J-encoded phenylalanine. In an earlier analysis of around 640 of the donors, sequences lacking an unambiguous match to a single V gene segment were excluded. An earlier analysis of almost 600 of the donors classified V segments as functional when productive rearrangements were above 56.7% and as segregating when the standard deviation between donors was above 5%. A statistical classification framework was developed to diagnose cytomegalovirus status using the catalog of TCR beta chain sequences. In a later analysis, V and J genes were assigned by comparing TCR nucleotide sequences against IMGT/GENE-DB human TR gene sequences. In a later analysis, CDR3 sequences and most-parsimonious VDJ recombination scenarios were assigned using the TCRdist pipeline. A later analysis defined each TCR beta chain by its CDR3 amino acid sequence plus V-gene family, and excluded reads lacking a unique V-gene family. As a way to deal with suspected cross-contamination and a sequencing artifact, a later analysis dropped over 550 nucleotide sequences that were highly shared and had low generation probability. A later analysis calculated a clonal expansion index for each public chain from normalized within-repertoire ranks of inferred template counts. Generation probabilities in a later analysis came from a VDJ recombination model fitted to out-of-frame rearrangements, and those results were checked against IGoR. In a later analysis, hypergeometric tests were used to score TCR-TCR, TCR-HLA and TCR-CMV co-occurrence, with a repertoire-size bias correction applied to TCR pairs. To estimate false discovery rates, a later analysis permuted the HLA or CMV assignments 20 times. In a later analysis, co-occurring TCRs were grouped using DBSCAN, with TCRdist sequence similarity added in when clustering inside HLA-allele-positive subsets. Repertoires with fewer than 30,000 or more than 120,000 public chains, plus five repertoires with anomalous nucleotide sharing, were excluded from co-occurrence clustering. Held by TCRdb, this immuneACCESS table contains in-frame sequences only and omits some clones. Under half of the omission traces to an unresolved V gene where checked; the cause of the rest is unknown. V and J calls and clone size are as listed in that table; D and trimming were resolved from the DNA. The table for this sample records 100,000 to 150,000 clones. In total, the top ten clones hold around 2.7% of the sample.

In total, approximately 610 healthy bone marrow donors made up the cohort. At the time of sampling, every cohort member was nominally healthy, though immune exposures that went unrecorded were likely present. The donor was CMV seronegative and belonged to the group of 320 or so seronegative cohort members. Each donor provided a peripheral blood sample, and peripheral blood mononuclear cells were used for TCR beta sequencing. The Qiagen DNeasy Blood Extraction Kit was used to extract genomic DNA from the blood cell samples. In this chain, TRBV9 is recombined with TRBJ1-2; TRBD1 matches 9 bases in the middle. This TCR was recovered from a man aged 25 to 40 in good health and CMV-seronegative. Sequenced material: PBMCs. At the DNA level, the sequence is TGTGCCAGCAGCTCTAAACAGGGGGCTGGCTATGGCTACACCTTC. The resulting protein is CASSSKQGAGYGYTF.